This record concerns one T cell receptor beta chain sequence. The clone's antigen remains unknown. No much larger clone is present one base from it, and per-base qualities are unavailable. The cysteine opens and the phenylalanine closes a CDR3 of 16 amino acids. The retained sequence is limited to the CDR3, 48 bases, with the frame set at the first base. CDR1 LNHDA and CDR2 SQIVND are derived from the germline V gene (reference sequence). Trimming costs V 7 bases and J 2 bases, and their ends lie 19 bases apart. This sample stems from a study of cytomegalovirus exposure and HLA in healthy donors (dated by TCRdb to 2016 to 2017). Context from the whole study: An earlier analysis of roughly 630 of the donors reported approximately 270 Gb of sequence data and 117 million unique TCR beta sequences from about 180 million T cells. Donor age, sex, ethnicity and CMV serostatus were compiled together with the repertoire data. The aim of the study was to test whether cataloging public T cell receptors could identify signatures of past pathogen exposure. A later analysis re-examined previously published TCR beta repertoires from 610 or so donors and added high-resolution HLA genotyping to investigate patterns of TCR occurrence. An early release that covered some 640 HLA-typed donors contained about 300 gigabases of sequencing data and tens of millions of unique TCR sequences. In a later genetic analysis, genome-wide SNP genotypes for about three fifths of the roughly 670 donors were used, and that subset was treated as a discovery cohort. HLA typing covered class I and class II loci at four-digit resolution. Of the 350 to 400 genotyped donors, about 84% fell in the genetic ancestry cluster associated with self-reported Caucasian donors. Typing coverage varied by locus: about 620-630 donors for A, B, C, DRB1 and DQB1; roughly 510 for DQA1; more than 600 for DPA1; approximately 490 for DPB1. Using immunosequencing, the study profiled T cell repertoires from 640 or so subjects and related those repertoires to cytomegalovirus serostatus. A separate validation cohort of more than 100 different subjects was used in addition to the approximately 610-subject first cohort. Every discovery cohort repertoire had been produced on one sequencing platform. High-throughput TCR immunosequencing, statistical association of individual TCRs with disease status, and machine learning were combined to predict cytomegalovirus infection status. An earlier analysis of approximately 580 of the donors used high-throughput TCR beta sequencing to judge whether each TCR beta V gene segment behaved as functional or pseudogenic. Roughly five DR-DQ haplotypes were treated as single units for association and clustering because of strong linkage in the cohort. Across some 400 genotyped donors of the cohort, an average of 235,054 unique TCR beta nucleotide sequences per donor were sequenced, and approximately 17% of those sequences were non-productive. In the later analysis, no new phenotypic data were used to find candidate immune exposures; instead, reliance was placed on TCR beta sequences and their occurrence across donors.

Receptor amplification or capture employed the immunoSEQ multiplex PCR assay. The multiplex PCR relied on a mix of 60 forward primers for TCR Vbeta segments and 13 reverse primers for TCR Jbeta segments. A multiplex PCR assay on genomic DNA amplified the CDR3 region of rearranged TCR beta genes. The amplified TCR beta libraries were sequenced on the Illumina HiSeq System as 87-base-pair reads. The paper's data handling went like this. A later analysis counted about 76 million unique TCR beta chains across the 650 to 700 repertoires, and roughly 10 million of these chains were shared by at least two donors. Raw reads were error-corrected and collapsed into unique sequences by a nearest-neighbor algorithm in which closely related sequences were merged to remove PCR and sequencing errors. V, D and J gene segments were assigned by aligning CDR3 sequences to IMGT reference sequences. For a sequence to be retained, a match of at least six nucleotides was required to both a V gene segment and a J gene segment. Rearrangements were classified as productive when the CDR3 lacked stop codons and remained in frame with V and J, and all other rearrangements were classified as non-productive. Following IMGT convention, CDR3 was defined as the stretch from the second conserved V-encoded cysteine up to the conserved J-encoded phenylalanine. In an earlier analysis of approximately 500 of the donors, sequences lacking an unambiguous match to a single V gene segment were excluded. In an earlier analysis of several hundred of the donors, a V segment was called functional when productive rearrangements were above 56.7%, and segregating when the standard deviation between donors exceeded 5%. A statistical classification framework was built for diagnosing cytomegalovirus status from the catalog of TCR beta chain sequences. In a later analysis, TCR nucleotide sequences were compared against IMGT/GENE-DB human TR gene sequences so that V and J genes could be assigned. A later analysis assigned CDR3 sequences and most-parsimonious VDJ recombination scenarios with the TCRdist pipeline. A later analysis defined each TCR beta chain by its CDR3 amino acid sequence plus V-gene family, and excluded reads lacking a unique V-gene family. To address suspected cross-contamination and a sequencing artifact, a later analysis removed 592 highly shared, low-generation-probability nucleotide sequences. For each public chain, a later analysis derived a clonal expansion index from normalized ranks of inferred template counts within each repertoire. A later analysis computed generation probabilities with a VDJ recombination model fitted to out-of-frame rearrangements, and checked the results against IGoR. In a later analysis, TCR-TCR, TCR-HLA and TCR-CMV co-occurrence was scored with hypergeometric tests, and a repertoire-size bias correction was applied to TCR pairs. A later analysis estimated false discovery rates by permuting HLA or CMV assignments 20 times. A later analysis grouped co-occurring TCRs with DBSCAN, adding TCRdist sequence similarity when clustering within HLA-allele-positive subsets. For co-occurrence clustering, repertoires with fewer than 30,000 or more than 120,000 public chains were excluded, along with five repertoires with anomalous nucleotide sharing. Entries here come from immuneACCESS through TCRdb and include only in-frame sequences with V and J called. Some clones fail to appear in such tables; in the studies checked, an unresolved V gene covers under half of the shortfall, and the cause of the remainder is unknown. V, J and clone size are those of that table, while D and trimming were read from the DNA. For this sample there are about 63,000 clones; approximately 76% appear just once. About 5.7% of the sample lies in the top ten.

The research as a whole found: The earlier analysis of around 600 of the donors excluded roughly 17 rarely observed V segments, including chromosome 9 orphons, because counts were too low. In a later analysis, HLA-associated TCR beta chains showed more clonal expansion and lower generation probabilities than non-associated chains that were equally common. The classifier was reported to diagnose cytomegalovirus status with high specificity and sensitivity in both the original cohort and the validation cohort. Most CMV-associated TCR beta chains appeared to be HLA-restricted in a later analysis, and the HLA associations seemed to be driven largely by CMV exposure. In vitro tests confirmed that a few of the cytomegalovirus-associated TCR beta chains recognize cytomegalovirus antigens. A later genetic analysis associated a missense DCLRE1C variant with V-gene and J-gene trimming of TCR beta chains, and an independent cohort replicated the association. Only TCR beta chains were sequenced in this cohort, and the absence of alpha or paired-chain data limited detectable features. HLA typing was unavailable for some donors at each locus, so association tests used only the typed subset. A later analysis found that TCR association rates varied across HLA loci, with DRB1 alleles showing the most associated TCRs and HLA-C alleles the fewest. A further reported finding was that TCR beta sequences accurately predicted the HLA-A and HLA-B alleles for most subjects in the first cohort. Specific HLA alleles were associated with over 15,000 TCR beta sequences at a false discovery rate of 0.05 in a later analysis. An earlier analysis of around 500 of the donors showed that most TCR beta V segments appeared in productive rearrangements either about 87% or about 30% of the time, which broadly matched IMGT annotations. For the cohort, immune exposure information was limited to CMV serostatus. Linkage disequilibrium might explain the correlated functional status among segregating V segments, but an unknown experimental factor could not be excluded. Sequencing depth was assumed to be roughly uniform across donors in the presence/absence analyses, though that assumption may not hold. In a later genetic analysis, fewer N-insertions in productive TCRs were reported among donors in an Asian-associated ancestry cluster than the roughly 710-donor mean. Because the 87-base-pair reads could not distinguish some IMGT-functional V segments, including TRBV6-2 and TRBV6-3, those segments were excluded. While some public TCRs were present in many individuals, most TCR sequences turned up only very rarely across donors. In the study, roughly 160 TCR beta chains were listed as associated with cytomegalovirus. According to the authors, the approach could potentially be generalized to other disease states and immunological phenotypes. A later analysis reported that several top co-occurrence clusters appeared linked to parvovirus B19, influenza, CMV and Epstein-Barr virus. Strong co-occurrence of HLA alleles, especially DR and DQ, made assigning TCR associations to individual alleles difficult. A group of highly shared sequence variants was considered likely to be a technical artifact of the sequencing pipeline.

The cohort consisted of 650 to 700 healthy bone marrow donors. At the time of sampling, every cohort member was nominally healthy, though immune exposures that went unrecorded were likely present. The donor tested CMV seronegative, placing the donor among the approximately 400 seronegative members of the cohort. A peripheral blood sample was collected from each donor, and TCR beta sequencing was performed on peripheral blood mononuclear cells. Genomic DNA extraction from the blood cell samples was performed with the Qiagen DNeasy Blood Extraction Kit. The TCR originated in a man in his forties or fifties in good health and CMV-seronegative. This sequence uses TRBV19 and TRBJ2-3; matching of 7 bases hints at TRBD2 as the D gene. Sequencing was done on a sample of PBMCs. The DNA sequence reads TGTGCCAGTAACCCCTGGAGGGGGGGGAACACAGATACGCAGTATTTT. Translation gives CASNPWRGGNTDTQYF.